This entry describes one TCR beta chain. This CDR3 is built from 15 residues. Trimming pared 3 bases from V and 1 base from J, leaving 11 bases between. Germline CDR1 reads SGHAT; CDR2 reads FQNNGV. These data belong to a study of Ad26.COV2.S vaccination and SARS-CoV-2 variants. Across the study: It was the COV1001 Ad26.COV2.S trial arm that included the donor. Once or twice, 56 days apart, Ad26.COV2.S was delivered intramuscularly.

The treatment denotes: some 20 received Ad26.COV2.S at low or high dose, single or two shots; 5 received placebo; per-sample allocation not given. The study sampled participants on day 63 after the first vaccine or placebo injection. The protocol was immunoSEQ multiplex PCR, while the TCRdb copy is restricted to in-frame clones and leaves out a portion. The table lists 300,000 to 400,000 clones, roughly 91% of them singletons. The rearrangement links TRBV11-2 to TRBJ2-3; D perhaps matches TRBD1 (6 bases). The input for sequencing was peripheral blood, taken in a trial of Ad26.COV2.S vaccine versus placebo. This TCR derives from a person aged 18-65 years who received the Ad26.COV2.S COVID-19 vaccine or a placebo. The CDR3 sequence is CASSFTGMGTDTQYF. In DNA form, the CDR3 reads TGTGCCAGCAGCTTTACAGGGATGGGCACAGATACGCAGTATTTT.